Each of the 9 T cell receptor beta chains below was sequenced from the same sample in a study of blood T cell repertoires in COVID-19. Produced via immunoSEQ multiplex PCR; TCRdb's table is partial and in-frame only. The sample contains 200,000 or so clones, under 90% of which appear only once. The sequenced sample was PBMCs or T cells enriched from blood (not recorded which). The receptors originated from a man between 60 and 75 years old who had recovered from COVID-19.

The sample holds a few counts of this clone. The chain is built from TRBV7-6 and TRBJ1-4; no clear D. Germline CDR1 reads SGHVS; CDR2 reads FNYEAQ. The CDR3 is made up of 17 amino acids. V was cut by 2 bases and J by 4 bases, with 17 bases left in between. The CDR3 region has the DNA TGTGCCAGCAGCTTATCCCTGACGGTTGACTATAATGAAAAACTGTTTTTT. As protein: CASSLSLTVDYNEKLFF.

The chain recombines TRBV11-1 with TRBJ1-2, with unresolved D. Looked up from germline, CDR1 is SGHAT and CDR2 is FQDESV (reference sequence). V gave up 3 bases and J gave up 2 bases, with 7 bases separating them. CDR3 size: 13 residues. DNA of the CDR3: TGTGCCAGCAGCTTGAGTTTGAACTATGGCTACACCTTC. This gives the protein CASSLSLNYGYTF.

The chain recombines TRBV7-2 with TRBJ2-5, with D perhaps matching TRBD1 (5 bases). V gave up 5 bases and J gave up 2 bases, with 12 bases separating them. This CDR3 has 14 amino acids. In germline, CDR1 is SGHTA, CDR2 FQGNSA. In DNA form, the CDR3 reads TGTGCCAGCAGCCCTTCCCGGACACAAGAGACCCAGTACTTC. Its protein is CASSPSRTQETQYF.

V usage is TRBV24-1 and J usage is TRBJ1-1, with 8 bases aligning to TRBD1. Germline V gene sequence: CDR1 KGHDR, CDR2 SFDVKD. The CDR3 totals 14 residues. The trim removed 10 bases at V and 5 bases at J, leaving 11 bases unmatched. The DNA of the CDR3 is TGTGCCACACGGTCGACAGGGGATAATACTGAAGCTTTCTTT. It encodes CATRSTGDNTEAFF.

This rearrangement joins TRBV13 to TRBJ2-5, with TRBD2 as a possible D gene (6 bases). V was trimmed by 6 bases and J by 2 bases, leaving 19 bases between them. There are 16 residues in the CDR3. Germline CDR1 reads PRHDT; CDR2 reads FYEKMQ (reference sequence). CDR3: CASSSTRRGQQETQYF. The CDR3 region has the DNA TGTGCCAGCAGTTCGACTAGGAGGGGCCAACAAGAGACCCAGTACTTC. Supplemented by reference TRBV13 and TRBJ2-5, the full variable domain reads AAGVIQSPRHLIKEKRETATLKCYPIPRHDTVYWYQQGPGQDPQFLISFYEKMQSDKGSIPDRFSAQQFSDYHSELNMSSLELGDSALYFCASSSTRRGQQETQYFGPGTRLLVL.

The sample holds a few counts of this clone. The chain has TRBV19 and TRBJ1-5, with a weak D call TRBD1 (5 bases). Deletions cut 0 bases from V and 7 bases from J, with 13 bases between. CDR3 length: 15 amino acids. Germline CDR1 LNHDA, CDR2 SQIVND (reference sequence). CDR3: CASSIDRQGGQPQHF. The CDR3 DNA follows: TGTGCCAGTAGTATAGATAGGCAGGGAGGGCAGCCCCAGCATTTT.

The chain has TRBV29-1 and TRBJ2-5; D uncertain. Trimming stripped 3 bases from V and 0 bases from J, with 8 bases between. This CDR3 region has 13 residues. Per germline, CDR1 SQVTM and CDR2 ANQGSEA. For the CDR3, the DNA is TGCAGCGTTGATGGTCAGTACCAAGAGACCCAGTACTTC. Its protein is CSVDGQYQETQYF.

This chain joins TRBV4-3 and TRBJ1-6; D not resolved. V was trimmed by 0 bases and J by 0 bases, leaving 6 bases between them. Per germline, CDR1 LGHNA and CDR2 YSLEER. The length of the CDR3 is 16 residues. The CDR3 spells CASSQDPSSYNSPLHF. DNA for the CDR3: TGCGCCAGCAGCCAAGACCCGAGCTCCTATAATTCACCCCTCCACTTT.

The gene calls are TRBV27 and TRBJ2-5; a possible D gene is TRBD2 (6 bases). The germline V gene encodes CDR1 MNHEY and CDR2 SMNVEV (reference sequence). The CDR3 loop spans 13 amino acids. Trimming removed 3 bases from V and 3 bases from J, with 8 bases in between. CDR3 DNA: TGTGCCAGCAGTTTCCGGGGGAAAGAGACCCAGTACTTC. It translates to CASSFRGKETQYF.